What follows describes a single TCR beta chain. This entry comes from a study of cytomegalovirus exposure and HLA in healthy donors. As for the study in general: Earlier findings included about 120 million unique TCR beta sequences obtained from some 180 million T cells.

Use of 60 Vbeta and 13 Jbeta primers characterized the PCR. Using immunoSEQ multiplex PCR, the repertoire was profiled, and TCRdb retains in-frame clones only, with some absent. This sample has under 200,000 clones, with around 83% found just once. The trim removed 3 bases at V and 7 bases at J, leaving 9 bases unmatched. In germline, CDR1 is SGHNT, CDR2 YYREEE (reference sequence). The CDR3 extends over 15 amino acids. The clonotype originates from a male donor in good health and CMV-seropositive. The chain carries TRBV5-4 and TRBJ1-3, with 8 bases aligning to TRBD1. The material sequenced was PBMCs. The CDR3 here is CASSWGQAWANTIYF. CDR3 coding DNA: TGTGCCAGCAGCTGGGGACAGGCTTGGGCGAACACCATATATTTT.